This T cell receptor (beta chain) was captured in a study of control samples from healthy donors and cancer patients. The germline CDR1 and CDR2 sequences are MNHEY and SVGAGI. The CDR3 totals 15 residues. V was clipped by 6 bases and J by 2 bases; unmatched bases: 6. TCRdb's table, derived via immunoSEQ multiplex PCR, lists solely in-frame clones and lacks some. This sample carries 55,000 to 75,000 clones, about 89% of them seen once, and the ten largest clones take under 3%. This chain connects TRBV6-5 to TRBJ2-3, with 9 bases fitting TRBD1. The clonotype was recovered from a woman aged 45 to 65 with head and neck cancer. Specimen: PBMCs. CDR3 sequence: CASSSRDRDTDTQYF. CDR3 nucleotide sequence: TGTGCCAGCAGCAGCCGGGACAGGGACACAGATACGCAGTATTTT.